The 18 T cell receptor beta chains given below trace back to one sample, sequenced in a study of blood T cell repertoires in COVID-19. Method: immunoSEQ multiplex PCR; TCRdb's copy keeps in-frame clones and lacks some. The table lists fewer than 250,000 clones, about four fifths of them singletons. Sequences were obtained from peripheral blood. The receptors were sampled from a man between 50 and 59 years old with acute or convalescent COVID-19.

The J gene is TRBJ1-1, the V gene TRBV10-3, with 8 bases aligning to TRBD1. The V and J ends lost 9 bases and 8 bases, in that order; junction bases with no gene match: 5. Germline values: CDR1 ENHRY, CDR2 SYGVKD. This CDR3 is built from 11 residues. CDR3 region: CAITGGNEAFF. The CDR3 DNA reads as TGTGCCATTACAGGGGGGAACGAAGCTTTCTTT.

The chain is built from TRBV28 and TRBJ2-5, with D unresolved. The V gene lost 6 bases and the J gene lost 0 bases, with 8 bases spanning the gap. The CDR3 totals 13 residues. Germline values: CDR1 MDHEN, CDR2 SYDVKM. DNA for the CDR3: TGTGCCAGCAGCCCCGGGTACCAAGAGACCCAGTACTTC. It yields the protein CASSPGYQETQYF. Full variable domain (remainder filled in from reference TRBV28 and TRBJ2-5): DVKVTQSSRYLVKRTGEKVFLECVQDMDHENMFWYRQDPGLGLRLIYFSYDVKMKEKGDIPEGYSVSREKKERFSLILESASTNQTSMYLCASSPGYQETQYFGPGTRLLVL.

The V and J genes are TRBV19 and TRBJ1-4; unclear D gene. CDR3 size: 18 residues. Trimming shortened V by 1 base and J by 0 bases, and 15 bases separated the two germline ends. The germline CDR1 and CDR2 sequences are LNHDA and SQIVND (reference sequence). The CDR3 coding sequence is TGTGCCAGTAGTATAGCCTTGGGAGGAGGTGCAACTAATGAAAAACTGTTTTTT. This sequence encodes CASSIALGGGATNEKLFF.

Note on this clone: The same CDR3 is also encoded by other DNA sequences in this sample. The chain combines TRBV5-1 with TRBJ2-7; no reliable D call. This CDR3 comprises 12 residues. Deletions cut 1 base from V and 1 base from J, with 3 bases between. The germline gives CDR1 SGHRS, CDR2 YFSETQ. In DNA form, the CDR3 reads TGCGCCAGCAGCTTGTATTCCTACGAGCAGTACTTC. This encodes CASSLYSYEQYF.

The chain recombines TRBV5-4 with TRBJ2-1; weak D call: TRBD1 (6 bases). CDR1 SGHNT and CDR2 YYREEE come from the germline V gene (reference sequence). The CDR3 runs to 17 residues. Deletions cut 0 bases from V and 2 bases from J, with 15 bases between. In DNA form, the CDR3 reads TGTGCCAGCAGCTTGGGGGTAGGACAGCCGCCCTACAATGAGCAGTTCTTC. It translates to CASSLGVGQPPYNEQFF.

This clone has a single count. The genes are TRBV5-8 and TRBJ1-1; possibly TRBD1 for D (5 bases). The CDR3 loop spans 15 amino acids. Trimming stripped 6 bases from V and 7 bases from J, with 22 bases between. Germline loops: CDR1 SGHTS, CDR2 YDEGEE. CDR3 DNA sequence: TGTGCCAGCATGCCGCTAGGGGTTTTGATTAGTGAAGCTTTCTTT. Translated: CASMPLGVLISEAFF.

This chain links TRBV6-1 with TRBJ1-5; D is ambiguous. V shed 1 base and J shed 7 bases, with 5 bases lying between them. The CDR3 runs 12 residues. Germline V gene data show CDR1 as MNHNS and CDR2 as SASEGT. The CDR3 coding sequence is TGTGCCAGCAGTGAAGGAGGACAGCCCCAGCATTTT. It specifies CASSEGGQPQHF.

The chain employs TRBV11-1 and TRBJ2-5, with 7 bases fitting TRBD1. V lost 5 bases and J lost 4; bases outside the gene matches: 10. This CDR3 is 15 amino acids long. Germline V CDR1 and CDR2: SGHAT, FQDESV (reference sequence). The CDR3 sequence is CASSKDRAYGETQYF. The CDR3 DNA reads TGTGCCAGCAGCAAAGACAGGGCATATGGAGAGACCCAGTACTTC.

V usage is TRBV24-1 and J usage is TRBJ2-3; a weak D match, TRBD2 (6 bases). V was clipped by 2 bases and J by 4 bases, with 12 bases between them. The germline V gene has CDR1 KGHDR and CDR2 SFDVKD. There are 15 residues in the CDR3. The CDR3 reads CATSDSRGSSDTQYF. The CDR3 DNA follows: TGTGCCACCAGTGATTCTCGGGGGAGCTCAGATACGCAGTATTTT.

The chain is built from TRBV30 and TRBJ2-1; 8 bases map to TRBD1. Germline V gives CDR1 GTSNPN, CDR2 SVGIG (reference sequence). V was pared by 4 bases and J by 7 bases, with 12 bases of the junction left unmatched. The CDR3 covers 15 residues. This CDR3 reads CAWTPERQGRNEQFF. CDR3 bases: TGTGCCTGGACCCCTGAAAGACAGGGGAGGAATGAGCAGTTCTTC.

The chain uses TRBV2 and TRBJ2-7; no clear D. V was clipped by 7 bases and J by 0 bases, with 10 bases between them. In germline, CDR1 is SNHLY, CDR2 FYNNEI. The CDR3 sequence is 13 residues long. Here the CDR3 DNA reads TGTGCCAGCACGGGTGGAAGCTCCTACGAGCAGTACTTC. It encodes CASTGGSSYEQYF.

V and J are TRBV27 and TRBJ2-7, with 7 bases identical to TRBD2. CDR1 is MNHEY, CDR2 SMNVEV, per germline (reference sequence). The junction had 1 base not matched to a gene; V was cut back by 2 bases and J by 6 bases. The CDR3 extends over 12 amino acids. The CDR3 DNA follows: TGTGCCAGCAGTTTAGGCGGGAGCGAGCAGTACTTC. It translates to CASSLGGSEQYF.

This clone came up once. The chain employs TRBV5-1 and TRBJ2-3; 13 bases are shared with TRBD2. Per germline, CDR1 SGHRS and CDR2 YFSETQ. This CDR3 is 15 amino acids long. The V gene end was trimmed by 3 bases and the J gene end by 6 bases; junction bases not matched to a gene: 4. The CDR3 bases are TGCGCCAGCAGCTCGGGACTAGCGGGAAGGGATACGCAGTATTTT. It encodes CASSSGLAGRDTQYF.

This chain joins TRBV13 and TRBJ2-3, with 9 bases fitting TRBD2. The CDR3 has 14 residues. The V gene's germline CDR1 is PRHDT and CDR2 FYEKMQ (reference sequence). Trimming cost V 2 bases and J 5 bases; bases outside gene matches: 2. The DNA of the CDR3 is TGTGCCAGCAGCTTAAGGCGGGAGGGAGATACGCAGTATTTT. Protein sequence: CASSLRREGDTQYF.

This chain links TRBV6-5 with TRBJ1-2, with a weak D call TRBD1 (5 bases). The V end was cut by 8 bases, the J end by 8 bases, with 12 bases between. Per germline, CDR1 MNHEY and CDR2 SVGAGI. The CDR3 has 11 residues. The CDR3 loop is CASGTGWGYTF. CDR3 nucleotides: TGTGCCAGCGGTACAGGTTGGGGCTACACCTTC.

This chain connects TRBV19 to TRBJ2-7; 8 positions match TRBD1. CDR1 and CDR2 (germline): LNHDA, SQIVND (reference sequence). There are 12 residues in the CDR3. V lost 3 bases to trimming and J lost 6 bases; unmatched junction nucleotides: 1. CDR3 protein: CASSMDRAEQYF. The CDR3 DNA follows: TGTGCCAGTAGTATGGACAGGGCCGAGCAGTACTTC. The whole variable domain, remainder taken from reference TRBV19 and TRBJ2-7, is DGGITQSPKYLFRKEGQNVTLSCEQNLNHDAMYWYRQDPGQGLRLIYYSQIVNDFQKGDIAEGYSVSREKKESFPLTVTSAQKNPTAFYLCASSMDRAEQYFGPGTRLTVT.

The chain is built from TRBV10-3 and TRBJ1-2; D is ambiguous. The CDR3 sequence is 15 residues long. Per the germline V gene, CDR1 is ENHRY and CDR2 is SYGVKD. V dropped 10 bases and J dropped 8 bases, with 26 bases sitting between them. The CDR3 protein is CATELGMGRLGGYTF. As DNA, the CDR3 is TGTGCCACCGAGCTAGGGATGGGTAGACTAGGAGGCTACACCTTC.

The V and J genes are TRBV7-8 and TRBJ1-1; D is unresolved. V lost 5 bases to trimming and J lost 11 bases, with 15 bases between them. There are 12 residues in the CDR3. CDR1 is SGHVS, CDR2 FQNEAQ, per germline. The CDR3 DNA reads TGTGCCAGCAGCCGCGTGGAGGGAGAGGCTTTCTTT. It codes for CASSRVEGEAFF.